This is a list of T cell receptor beta chains from one sample in a study of T cells in narcolepsy. Using immunoSEQ multiplex PCR, the repertoire was profiled, and TCRdb retains in-frame clones only, with some absent. The table includes roughly 30,000 clones, 60% to 80% detected once. The material sequenced was memory (CD45RA-) CD4+ T cells from blood. The receptors stem from a human donor in good health. Each CDR3 is given with its conserved first and last residue. The D gene is left open where the match is weak. Rows give clone size only sometimes, using once, few, many, or a class for an expanded clone.

>TRBV29-1|.|TRBJ2-7|TRBD2
CSVSSGSLYEQYF
TGCAGCGTTTCTAGCGGGAGTTTATACGAGCAGTACTTC
>TRBV7-6|.|TRBJ2-1|TRBD2
CASSLTSGSRYEQFF
TGTGCCAGCAGCTTGACTAGCGGGAGTAGATATGAGCAGTTCTTC
>TRBV28|.|TRBJ2-7|TRBD1
CASSVDRARGEQYF
TGTGCCAGCAGTGTGGACAGGGCCCGCGGGGAGCAGTACTTC
>TRBV18|.|TRBJ1-4|TRBD1
CASSHDRVDEKLFF
TGTGCCAGCTCACACGACAGGGTGGATGAAAAACTGTTTTTT
>TRBV7-9|.|TRBJ2-1|.
CASSVAGGSEQFF
TGTGCCAGCAGCGTAGCAGGGGGGAGTGAGCAGTTCTTC
>TRBV5-4|.|TRBJ2-4|.
CASSGRGTQGNIQYF
TGTGCCAGCAGCGGGAGAGGGACGCAGGGAAACATTCAGTACTTC
>TRBV6-5|.|TRBJ2-1|.
CASSRTYNEQFF
TGTGCCAGCAGTCGGACGTACAATGAGCAGTTCTTC
>TRBV11-3|.|TRBJ2-3|TRBD1
CASSLSGGGTDTQYF
TGTGCCAGCAGCTTGTCAGGGGGAGGCACAGATACGCAGTATTTT
>TRBV5-1|.|TRBJ2-1|.
CASSLDQNNEQFF
TGCGCCAGCAGCTTGGACCAAAACAATGAGCAGTTCTTC
>TRBV7-9|.|TRBJ1-2|.
CASSQPGTGLPYGYTF
TGTGCCAGCAGCCAACCCGGTACAGGGCTCCCGTATGGCTACACCTTC
>TRBV5-1|.|TRBJ1-2|.
CASSERGADGYTF
TGCGCCAGCAGTGAACGAGGGGCAGATGGCTACACCTTC
>TRBV15|.|TRBJ1-3|.
CATSREAAVGHGNTIYF
TGTGCCACCAGCAGAGAGGCCGCGGTGGGCCACGGAAACACCATATATTTT
>TRBV19|.|TRBJ1-5|.
CASSIVASSNQPQHF
TGTGCCAGTAGTATAGTTGCCTCTAGCAATCAGCCCCAGCATTTT
>TRBV5-5|.|TRBJ2-7|.
CASSTGLEEQYF
TGTGCCAGTTCTACAGGTTTGGAAGAGCAGTACTTC
>TRBV10-3|.|TRBJ2-1|.
CATCAATPYNEQFF
TGTGCCACTTGTGCTGCGACACCCTACAATGAGCAGTTCTTC
>TRBV19|medium-sized|TRBJ1-1|.
CASSSRVRTEAFF
TGTGCCAGTAGTAGCAGGGTCCGGACTGAAGCTTTCTTT
>TRBV6-1|.|TRBJ2-3|.
CASTVTSDTQYF
TGTGCCAGCACCGTCACTAGCGATACGCAGTATTTT
>TRBV27|.|TRBJ1-1|TRBD1
CASRLQGGVAFF
TGTGCCAGCAGATTACAGGGGGGTGTAGCTTTCTTT
>TRBV4-2|once|TRBJ2-3|TRBD1
CASSLGQSTDTQYF
TGTGCCAGCAGCCTGGGACAGAGCACAGATACGCAGTATTTT
>TRBV7-6|few|TRBJ1-5|.
CASSSVSGRNQPQHF
TGTGCCAGCAGCTCGGTTTCGGGGCGCAATCAGCCCCAGCATTTT
>TRBV28|.|TRBJ1-5|.
CASSIPTGGGNQPQHF
TGTGCCAGCAGCATTCCTACAGGTGGAGGCAATCAGCCCCAGCATTTT
>TRBV7-8|.|TRBJ2-7|TRBD1
CASSLDRGGEQYF
TGTGCCAGCAGCCTCGACAGGGGGGGCGAGCAGTACTTC
>TRBV9|.|TRBJ2-1|.
CASSPRTDNEQFF
TGTGCCAGCAGCCCCCGGACGGACAATGAGCAGTTCTTC
>TRBV15|.|TRBJ1-5|.
CATVENSDQPQHF
TGTGCCACCGTTGAGAACAGCGACCAGCCCCAGCATTTT
>TRBV20-1|.|TRBJ2-1|.
CSAAQGNEQFF
TGCAGTGCTGCACAGGGCAATGAGCAGTTCTTC
>TRBV15|.|TRBJ2-3|TRBD1
CATSRARDRSTDTQYF
TGTGCCACCAGCAGGGCCCGGGACAGGAGCACAGATACGCAGTATTTT
>TRBV7-9|.|TRBJ2-1|TRBD2
CASSRGLAVYNEQFF
TGTGCCAGCAGCCGGGGACTAGCGGTCTACAATGAGCAGTTCTTC
>TRBV6-1|.|TRBJ1-2|.
CASSESGAGYGYTF
TGTGCCAGCAGTGAATCAGGGGCTGGATATGGCTACACCTTC
>TRBV30|.|TRBJ1-1|.
CAWSRPGLTNTEAFF
TGTGCCTGGAGCCGCCCGGGCCTGACGAACACTGAAGCTTTCTTT
>TRBV30|.|TRBJ2-3|TRBD1
CAWSVAGQGTDTQYF
TGTGCCTGGAGTGTAGCGGGACAGGGAACAGATACGCAGTATTTT
>TRBV6-5|.|TRBJ2-5|TRBD2
CASSHIAGAGETQYF
TGTGCCAGCAGCCACATAGCGGGAGCGGGCGAGACCCAGTACTTC
>TRBV5-1|.|TRBJ2-6|.
CASAQGQFSGANVLTF
TGCGCCAGCGCCCAGGGACAATTCTCTGGGGCCAACGTCCTGACTTTC
>TRBV2|few|TRBJ2-7|TRBD2
CASSAPLAGGTYEQYF
TGTGCCAGCAGCGCCCCCCTAGCGGGAGGGACATACGAGCAGTACTTC
>TRBV6-1|.|TRBJ2-7|.
CASSEGQLIYEQYF
TGTGCCAGCAGTGAAGGACAACTTATCTACGAGCAGTACTTC
>TRBV5-4|.|TRBJ2-1|TRBD2
CASSESSGSSNEQFF
TGTGCCAGCAGCGAATCTAGCGGGTCGTCCAATGAGCAGTTCTTC
>TRBV14|.|TRBJ2-1|.
CASSPRGNTYNEQFF
TGTGCCAGCAGCCCCCGCGGGAACACCTACAATGAGCAGTTCTTC
>TRBV28|.|TRBJ2-1|TRBD2
CASSLVSGGRRPYNEQFF
TGTGCCAGCAGCCTCGTAAGCGGGGGGCGGCGACCGTACAATGAGCAGTTCTTC
>TRBV7-8|once|TRBJ2-1|TRBD2
CASSSAGVAYNEQFF
TGTGCCAGCAGTTCAGCGGGAGTGGCCTACAATGAGCAGTTCTTC
>TRBV5-1|.|TRBJ2-5|.
CASSFKARGTQYF
TGCGCCAGCAGCTTTAAGGCTCGGGGGACCCAGTACTTC
>TRBV6-1|few|TRBJ2-1|.
CATYKGEQFF
TGTGCCACTTACAAGGGTGAGCAGTTCTTC
>TRBV19|.|TRBJ1-2|.
CASSTTLTYGYTF
TGTGCCAGTAGTACCACGTTGACCTATGGCTACACCTTC
>TRBV19|.|TRBJ1-1|.
CASRWGEDTEAFF
TGTGCCAGTAGGTGGGGGGAAGACACTGAAGCTTTCTTT
>TRBV2|.|TRBJ1-5|TRBD1
CASRDRDWEEHF
TGTGCCAGCAGGGACAGGGACTGGGAAGAGCATTTT
>TRBV7-9|.|TRBJ2-1|TRBD2
CASSLDPSGRASYNEQFF
TGTGCCAGCAGCTTAGACCCTAGCGGGAGGGCCTCCTACAATGAGCAGTTCTTC
>TRBV9|.|TRBJ1-2|TRBD1
CASSVMTGNYGYTF
TGTGCCAGCAGCGTGATGACAGGGAACTATGGCTACACCTTC
>TRBV27|few|TRBJ2-7|.
CASSFAWDVGTEQYF
TGTGCCAGCAGTTTTGCCTGGGACGTGGGGACCGAGCAGTACTTC
>TRBV7-2|.|TRBJ2-3|.
CASSSSTDTQYF
TGTGCCAGCAGCTCCTCCACAGATACGCAGTATTTT
>TRBV29-1|.|TRBJ2-1|.
CSVVDGTNEQFF
TGCAGCGTTGTTGACGGGACCAATGAGCAGTTCTTC
>TRBV6-6|.|TRBJ1-1|TRBD1
CASSYYGTGVGAFF
TGTGCCAGCAGTTACTATGGGACAGGGGTCGGGGCTTTCTTT
>TRBV28|.|TRBJ1-1|TRBD1
CASSLSGGDTEAFF
TGTGCCAGCAGTTTATCAGGGGGGGACACTGAAGCTTTCTTT